These T cell receptor beta chains were read from a single sample in a study of blood T cell repertoires in COVID-19. Clones were read by immunoSEQ multiplex PCR, and TCRdb kept only the in-frame ones, dropping some. The data contain 100,000 or so clones, around 66% of them singletons. The specimen sequenced was peripheral blood. These receptors were obtained from a man older than 75 with acute or convalescent COVID-19. The CDR3 runs from the conserved cysteine through the conserved F or W. D genes are given only for firm matches. Size is omitted from some rows. Given values are once, few, many or a class for expanded clones.

TRBD1	.	TRBV5-8	TRBJ1-4	CASSLSGQGGEKLFF	TGTGCCAGCAGCTTGTCGGGACAGGGTGGTGAAAAACTGTTTTTT
.	.	TRBV19	TRBJ1-5	CASTLTMSDQPQHF	TGTGCCAGTACCCTCACTATGTCGGATCAGCCCCAGCATTTT
.	.	TRBV18	TRBJ2-2	CASSPTGQSRELFF	TGTGCCAGCTCACCTACGGGACAATCGAGGGAGCTGTTTTTT
TRBD2	few	TRBV5-6	TRBJ2-1	CASSPSGSGYEQFF	TGTGCCAGCAGTCCGAGCGGGAGTGGCTATGAGCAGTTCTTC
TRBD2	.	TRBV18	TRBJ2-7	CASSQSGLAASYEQYF	TGTGCCAGCTCTCAAAGCGGACTAGCGGCGAGTTACGAGCAGTACTTC
.	few	TRBV5-1	TRBJ2-5	CASRRNYRDWIQETQYF	TGCGCCAGCAGAAGGAACTACCGGGACTGGATCCAAGAGACCCAGTACTTC
TRBD2	few	TRBV7-2	TRBJ2-1	CASLSRDYYNEQFF	TGTGCCAGCCTGTCTCGGGACTACTACAATGAGCAGTTCTTC
.	.	TRBV6-6	TRBJ2-7	CASSPGTQNYEQYF	TGTGCCAGCAGCCCCGGGACACAGAACTACGAGCAGTACTTC
.	few	TRBV4-3	TRBJ1-5	CASSQDRGQPQHF	TGCGCCAGCAGCCAAGATCGCGGTCAGCCCCAGCATTTT
TRBD1	.	TRBV5-4	TRBJ2-5	CASSFGVGRTGEETQYF	TGTGCCAGCAGCTTTGGCGTCGGTCGGACAGGGGAAGAGACCCAGTACTTC
TRBD2	.	TRBV9	TRBJ2-1	CASSLWTSGDEQFF	TGTGCCAGCAGCCTATGGACTAGCGGGGATGAGCAGTTCTTC
.	many	TRBV7-2	TRBJ1-6	CASSLVENSPLHF	TGTGCCAGCAGCTTAGTGGAGAATTCACCCCTCCACTTT
.	.	TRBV9	TRBJ2-1	CASSVGGTSRNEQFF	TGTGCCAGCAGCGTAGGCGGTACCTCCCGCAATGAGCAGTTCTTC
TRBD1	.	TRBV28	TRBJ2-7	CASSSGTVIYEQYF	TGTGCCAGCAGTTCCGGGACAGTGATATACGAGCAGTACTTC
.	.	TRBV27	TRBJ1-2	CASSFSQNYGYTF	TGTGCCAGCAGTTTTTCCCAGAACTATGGCTACACCTTC
.	.	TRBV19	TRBJ1-5	CASSIDWTDHSNQPQHF	TGTGCCAGTAGTATAGACTGGACAGACCATAGCAATCAGCCCCAGCATTTT
.	.	TRBV11-2	TRBJ2-2	CASSLANTGELFF	TGTGCCAGCAGCTTAGCAAACACCGGGGAGCTGTTTTTT
.	.	TRBV4-3	TRBJ2-5	CASSLGSVDGETQYF	TGCGCCAGCAGCCTGGGGAGCGTTGATGGGGAGACCCAGTACTTC
.	.	TRBV5-1	TRBJ2-5	CASSLDRGETQYF	TGCGCCAGCAGCTTGGACCGGGGAGAGACCCAGTACTTC
.	few	TRBV30	TRBJ1-5	CAWSVGGNQPQHF	TGTGCCTGGAGCGTTGGGGGGAATCAGCCCCAGCATTTT
TRBD2	few	TRBV19	TRBJ2-3	CASAIAGNTDTQYF	TGTGCCAGTGCAATAGCGGGAAACACAGATACGCAGTATTTT
TRBD1	.	TRBV27	TRBJ1-5	CASSPRDRDPSNQPQHF	TGTGCCAGCAGCCCCCGGGACAGGGATCCTAGCAATCAGCCCCAGCATTTT
.	few	TRBV20-1	TRBJ1-2	CSALPDYGYTF	TGCAGTGCTCTGCCGGACTATGGCTACACCTTC
TRBD1	.	TRBV28	TRBJ2-7	CASSPPTGPYEQYF	TGTGCCAGCAGCCCGCCGACAGGGCCCTACGAGCAGTACTTC
.	.	TRBV25-1	TRBJ2-7	CASSERSEQYF	TGTGCCAGCAGTGAAAGGAGCGAGCAGTACTTC
.	.	TRBV3-1/TRBV3-2	TRBJ2-2	CASSQGYGANTGELFF	TGTGCCAGCAGCCAAGGGTACGGGGCGAACACCGGGGAGCTGTTTTTT
.	.	TRBV24-1	TRBJ2-5	CATSGEQGGWEETQYF	TGTGCCACCAGTGGCGAACAGGGAGGGTGGGAAGAGACCCAGTACTTC
TRBD1	.	TRBV18	TRBJ2-2	CASSPRTGRAGELFF	TGTGCCAGCTCACCCCGGACAGGTCGAGCCGGGGAGCTGTTTTTT
TRBD1	many	TRBV2	TRBJ2-2	CASRGQVGTGELFF	TGTGCCAGCAGGGGACAGGTTGGAACCGGGGAGCTGTTTTTT